The rows below give T cell receptor beta chains drawn from one sample of a study of T cells in Graves' hyperthyroidism and ophthalmopathy. TCRdb recomputed calls from the multiplex PCR reads with MiXCR, one row per CDR3 protein. There are 550,000 to 650,000 distinct CDR3 sequences in the sample; approximately 13% occur only once, and under 7% lies in the top ten. Sequencing input: blood. Receptors were obtained from a woman in her thirties with Graves' hyperthyroidism that later progressed to Graves' ophthalmopathy. The CDR3 runs from the conserved cysteine through the conserved F or W. The D gene is left open where the match is weak. The listing skips clone size in some rows; elsewhere it reads once, few, many or a size class.

abundance: few; v_gene: TRBV6-1; j_gene: TRBJ2-7; d_gene: TRBD2; CDR3nt: TGTGCCAGCAGTGCTTCGACTAGCGGGTCCTACGAGCAGTACTTC; CDR3aa: CASSASTSGSYEQYF
abundance: many; v_gene: TRBV7-9; j_gene: TRBJ2-1; d_gene: TRBD1; CDR3nt: TGTGCCAGCAGCTTGACAGGGGGCCGGGGTAGCAATGAGCAGTTCTTC; CDR3aa: CASSLTGGRGSNEQFF
abundance: many; v_gene: TRBV19; j_gene: TRBJ1-2; d_gene: .; CDR3nt: TGTGCCAGTAGTATCGGGGGAACCGACGGTGGCTACACCTTC; CDR3aa: CASSIGGTDGGYTF
abundance: many; v_gene: TRBV13; j_gene: TRBJ2-1; d_gene: TRBD1; CDR3nt: TGTGCCAGCAGCTTAGGCAGGGGGACCTACAATGAGCAGTTCTTC; CDR3aa: CASSLGRGTYNEQFF
abundance: many; v_gene: TRBV15; j_gene: TRBJ1-5; d_gene: TRBD1; CDR3nt: TGTGCCACCAGCACCTACAGGGGAGGTCAGCCCCAGCATTTT; CDR3aa: CATSTYRGGQPQHF
abundance: many; v_gene: TRBV10-3; j_gene: TRBJ2-7; d_gene: TRBD2; CDR3nt: TGTGCCATCAGCCAAAATGGGGGGGTTGGGGGGGACGAGCAGTACTTC; CDR3aa: CAISQNGGVGGDEQYF
abundance: many; v_gene: TRBV18; j_gene: TRBJ1-5; d_gene: .; CDR3nt: TGTGCCAGCCCTACGGACCCTAGCAATCAGCCCCAGCATTTT; CDR3aa: CASPTDPSNQPQHF
abundance: .; v_gene: TRBV27; j_gene: TRBJ1-1; d_gene: .; CDR3nt: TGTGCCAGCAGTTTTGCGGCCACGAACGGGAACACTGAAGCTTTCTTT; CDR3aa: CASSFAATNGNTEAFF
abundance: many; v_gene: TRBV11-2; j_gene: TRBJ2-2; d_gene: .; CDR3nt: TGTGCCAGCAGCTGGCTCAAGGGTAGAAACACCGGGGAGCTGTTTTTT; CDR3aa: CASSWLKGRNTGELFF
abundance: .; v_gene: TRBV29-1; j_gene: TRBJ2-3; d_gene: .; CDR3nt: TGCAGCGTTGGGGGGACGACAGATACGCAGTATTTT; CDR3aa: CSVGGTTDTQYF
abundance: many; v_gene: TRBV5-4; j_gene: TRBJ2-3; d_gene: TRBD2; CDR3nt: TGTGCCAGCAGCTTGAAGTTAGCGGGGGGCACAGATACGCAGTATTTT; CDR3aa: CASSLKLAGGTDTQYF
abundance: many; v_gene: TRBV11-2; j_gene: TRBJ2-1; d_gene: .; CDR3nt: TGTGCCAGCAGCTCTATTTTTGAGCAGTTCTTC; CDR3aa: CASSSIFEQFF
abundance: .; v_gene: TRBV6-5; j_gene: TRBJ1-1; d_gene: TRBD1; CDR3nt: TGTGCCAGCAGTTTCTTGGACAGGGCTAGAGGAGTGAACACTGAAGCTTTCTTT; CDR3aa: CASSFLDRARGVNTEAFF
abundance: .; v_gene: TRBV29-1; j_gene: TRBJ2-1; d_gene: .; CDR3nt: TGCAGCGCCGACGCCAGGACCTACAATGAGCAGTTCTTC; CDR3aa: CSADARTYNEQFF
abundance: many; v_gene: TRBV20-1; j_gene: TRBJ2-3; d_gene: .; CDR3nt: TGCAGTGCTTCTTGGGGAGTCCCCACAGATACGCAGTATTTT; CDR3aa: CSASWGVPTDTQYF
abundance: many; v_gene: TRBV20-1; j_gene: TRBJ2-3; d_gene: TRBD1; CDR3nt: TGCAGTGCTAGAGCCCCACAGGGGGCACCTAGCACAGATACGCAGTATTTT; CDR3aa: CSARAPQGAPSTDTQYF
abundance: many; v_gene: TRBV6-2/TRBV6-3; j_gene: TRBJ2-5; d_gene: TRBD2; CDR3nt: TGTGCCAGCAGTACCCCGGGACTAGTCCGAGAGACCCAGTACTTC; CDR3aa: CASSTPGLVRETQYF
abundance: many; v_gene: TRBV28; j_gene: TRBJ1-1; d_gene: TRBD1; CDR3nt: TGTGCCAGCAGTTATACTGGACCGGCAGCGGGACAGTCTAAAGCTTTCTTT; CDR3aa: CASSYTGPAAGQSKAFF
abundance: many; v_gene: TRBV5-1; j_gene: TRBJ1-1; d_gene: .; CDR3nt: TGCGCCAGCAGCTTGGTTTCAGACGAAGCTTTCTTT; CDR3aa: CASSLVSDEAFF
abundance: .; v_gene: TRBV19; j_gene: TRBJ2-7; d_gene: TRBD2; CDR3nt: TGTGCCAGTAGCCCCCAGGGTGGCGGGAGGGCAGACTTC; CDR3aa: CASSPQGGGRADF
abundance: many; v_gene: TRBV28; j_gene: TRBJ1-1; d_gene: .; CDR3nt: TGTGCCAGCAGTTTACGACAGAGCTTCACTGAAGCTTTCTTT; CDR3aa: CASSLRQSFTEAFF
abundance: many; v_gene: TRBV20-1; j_gene: TRBJ2-1; d_gene: TRBD1; CDR3nt: TGCAGTGCTCCCCAGACAGGGGGATCTGAGCAGTTCTTC; CDR3aa: CSAPQTGGSEQFF
abundance: few; v_gene: TRBV30; j_gene: TRBJ2-1; d_gene: .; CDR3nt: TGTGCCACGGAGGGGGGCGGTTACAATGAGCAGTTCTTC; CDR3aa: CATEGGGYNEQFF
abundance: many; v_gene: TRBV6-1; j_gene: TRBJ1-4; d_gene: .; CDR3nt: TGTGCCAGCACACCGGAATGGGATGAAAAACTGTTTTTT; CDR3aa: CASTPEWDEKLFF
abundance: few; v_gene: TRBV30; j_gene: TRBJ1-2; d_gene: .; CDR3nt: TGTGCCTGGAGTCCGGGACTGGGAGTTGACTACACCTTC; CDR3aa: CAWSPGLGVDYTF
abundance: .; v_gene: TRBV11-1; j_gene: TRBJ2-7; d_gene: .; CDR3nt: TGTGCCAGCAGCCCAAGCGACAACTCCTACGAGCAGTACTTC; CDR3aa: CASSPSDNSYEQYF
abundance: .; v_gene: TRBV7-3; j_gene: TRBJ2-1; d_gene: TRBD2; CDR3nt: TGTGCCAGCAGCAGACTTACTAGCGGGGATTCTATGTTCTTC; CDR3aa: CASSRLTSGDSMFF
abundance: few; v_gene: TRBV10-3; j_gene: TRBJ1-1; d_gene: TRBD1; CDR3nt: TGTGCCGTTTCAGGGGGCACTGAAGCTTTCTTT; CDR3aa: CAVSGGTEAFF
abundance: many; v_gene: TRBV6-1; j_gene: TRBJ2-4; d_gene: TRBD1; CDR3nt: TGTGCCAGCACCGGACAGGGTCAGGGCAAAAACATTCAGTACTTC; CDR3aa: CASTGQGQGKNIQYF
abundance: few; v_gene: TRBV18; j_gene: TRBJ2-3; d_gene: TRBD2; CDR3nt: TGTGCCAGCTCACCACCCCCCCAGCGGGACTACACAGATACGCAGTATTTT; CDR3aa: CASSPPPQRDYTDTQYF
abundance: many; v_gene: TRBV20-1; j_gene: TRBJ1-1; d_gene: .; CDR3nt: TGCAGTGCTACCCTCGGGGGCGGGGGCACTGAAGCTTTCTTT; CDR3aa: CSATLGGGGTEAFF
abundance: many; v_gene: TRBV7-8; j_gene: TRBJ2-1; d_gene: .; CDR3nt: TGTGCCAGCAGCTTAGGGGATGCGAACAATGAGCAGTTCTTC; CDR3aa: CASSLGDANNEQFF
abundance: many; v_gene: TRBV11-2; j_gene: TRBJ1-6; d_gene: .; CDR3nt: TGTGCCAGCAGCATTCGTGGGAGCTCCTATAATTCACCCCTCCACTTT; CDR3aa: CASSIRGSSYNSPLHF
abundance: .; v_gene: TRBV19; j_gene: TRBJ2-1; d_gene: .; CDR3nt: TGTGCCAGTAGTGAGGACAGTTACAATGAGCAGTTCTTC; CDR3aa: CASSEDSYNEQFF
abundance: many; v_gene: TRBV7-2; j_gene: TRBJ2-1; d_gene: .; CDR3nt: TGTGCCAGCAGCTCGCCTTGGGGCTCCTACAATGAGCAGTTCTTC; CDR3aa: CASSSPWGSYNEQFF
abundance: many; v_gene: TRBV16; j_gene: TRBJ2-7; d_gene: .; CDR3nt: TGTGCCAGCAGCCAATCAAACGGACCCTACGAGCAGTACTTC; CDR3aa: CASSQSNGPYEQYF
abundance: many; v_gene: TRBV20-1; j_gene: TRBJ2-1; d_gene: TRBD2; CDR3nt: TGCAGTGCTAGTTCCGGACTAGCGGGTTCTAATGAGCAGTTCTTC; CDR3aa: CSASSGLAGSNEQFF
abundance: many; v_gene: TRBV12-3/TRBV12-4; j_gene: TRBJ1-3; d_gene: TRBD1; CDR3nt: TGTGCCAGCAGCCCGGACAGGGTGTCCCCTGGAAACACCATATATTTT; CDR3aa: CASSPDRVSPGNTIYF